This T cell receptor beta chain was captured in a study of Graves' ophthalmopathy and Graves' hyperthyroidism. The study's findings and limits: In separating ophthalmopathy from stable hyperthyroidism, a 13-signature model achieved 85% to 90% sensitivity and 70% to 83% specificity. The model flagged ophthalmopathy progression at over 60% sensitivity and less than 75% specificity. Blood was where most expanded thyroid clonotypes above 0.001 frequency also turned up.

TCR beta CDR3 regions were amplified from RNA transcripts. RT-PCR with HTBI primers came first, then second-round multiplex PCR. TCRdb called the multiplex PCR reads again in MiXCR, with one record for every CDR3 protein. Counted here are hundreds of thousands of distinct CDR3 sequences, about 46% occurring once; the ten biggest clones make up more than 45%. A word on this clonotype: What it binds is unknown.

Per germline, CDR1 SGDLS and CDR2 YYNGEE. The CDR3 spans 12 residues. Trimming took 4 bases from V and 13 from J; bases not matched to a gene: 3. The clonotype originates from an adult man with Graves' ophthalmopathy. The chain uses TRBV9 and TRBJ1-6, with 9 bases identical to TRBD1. Sequenced: peripheral blood. CDR3 in DNA: TGTGCCAGCAGCCTCGGGACAGGGCCCCTCCACTTT. Translating gives CASSLGTGPLHF.